This T cell receptor beta chain was captured by sequencing in a study of T cells in women clearing cervical HPV infection. Study-wide results and caveats: CIN3+ cases had significantly higher TCR repertoire richness than controls, but evenness did not differ. Effector/memory and HPV-specific T cells were not isolated, and association timing is unknown. A classifier using richness and V gene abundances reached an AUC of under 0.9.

A remark on this clone: Its antigen is currently unknown. The read ends 3 residues early relative to the CDR3; the germline J gene fills the gap.

Germline CDR1 is MNHEY and CDR2 is SVGEGT. V was pared by 9 bases and J by 10 bases, with 16 bases between. The CDR3 sequence is 13 residues long. Sequenced by immunoSEQ multiplex PCR; TCRdb stores in-frame clones only, minus some. Reported are fewer than 35,000 clones; the ten largest clones contain approximately 4.2%. Sequenced material: blood buffy coat. The chain recombines TRBV6-2 or TRBV6-3 with TRBJ1-6; TRBD1 might be the D (5 bases). The sequence came from a woman between 18 and 70 years old with a cervical HPV16 infection that either progressed to CIN3+ or cleared (not recorded which). The CDR3 sequence: CASRQDGGSPLHF. The sequenced part of the CDR3 DNA is TGTGCCAGTCGGCAGGATGGGGGGTCACCC.